What follows describes a single T cell receptor (beta chain). Its antigen remains unidentified. Being one base from a much bigger clone, this may be a read error. This sample is drawn from a study of molecular identifiers for immune sequencing clone quantification. It was with previously described methods and listed TCR primers that bulk TCR libraries were made. From the PCR reads, TCRdb called clonotypes with MiXCR, one entry per CDR3 protein. The sample comprises hundreds of thousands of distinct CDR3 sequences, about 25% of which are singletons, and about 0.8% rests with the top ten. Study-wide points: Underestimated sizes of highly expanded clones could result from identical TCR molecules that share a barcode.

Naive CD8 sequencing libraries were generated from about 21,000 to 970,000 sorted cells, with 10%, 30% or 50% RNA as input. Using a CD8+CD4-CCR7+CD45RA+ phenotype, naive CD8 T cells were sorted. This CDR3 has 16 amino acids. Germline CDR1 and CDR2: LGHNA and YNFKEQ. Between the trimmed V and J ends, which lost 1 base and 1 base, there was a span of 13 bases. The receptor was derived from a human donor in good health. Some libraries in this study had Jurkat cell RNA spiked in. Sequenced sample: naive CD8+ T cells from blood, with Jurkat cell RNA spiked in. Documented subset: FACS-sorted CD8+CD4-CCR7+CD45RA+ naive T cells. The J gene is TRBJ1-1, the V gene TRBV4-2, with D unclear. CDR3 in amino acids: CASSQVGDTSNTEAFF. The DNA of the CDR3 is TGTGCCAGCAGCCAAGTTGGAGACACGTCGAACACTGAAGCTTTCTTT.